This T cell receptor beta chain was documented in a study of cytomegalovirus exposure and HLA in healthy donors (dated by TCRdb to about 2017). Describing the broader study: In an earlier analysis of fewer than 750 of the donors, under 300 Gb of sequence data and roughly 100 million unique TCR beta sequences from 180 million or so T cells were reported. Roughly 300 gigabases of sequencing data and approximately 85 million unique TCR sequences were included in an early release covering around 600 HLA-typed donors. Among the approximately 400 genotyped donors, approximately 81% belonged to the genetic ancestry cluster associated with self-reported Caucasian donors. The aim of the study was to test whether cataloging public T cell receptors could identify signatures of past pathogen exposure. The study used immunosequencing to profile the T cell repertoires of 666 subjects and linked those repertoires to cytomegalovirus serostatus. Along with the roughly 610-subject first cohort, a separate validation cohort of some 130 different subjects was used. High-throughput TCR immunosequencing, statistical association of individual TCRs with disease status, and machine learning were combined to predict cytomegalovirus infection status. A later analysis re-analyzed previously published TCR beta repertoires from hundreds of donors and added high-resolution HLA genotyping to study TCR occurrence patterns. The later analysis used no new phenotypic data to find candidate immune exposures, relying instead on TCR beta sequences and their occurrence across donors. To decide whether each TCR beta V gene segment behaved as functional or pseudogenic, an earlier analysis of some 580 of the donors relied on high-throughput TCR beta sequencing. Donor age, sex, ethnicity and CMV serostatus were compiled alongside the repertoire data. A later genetic analysis used genome-wide SNP genotypes for about 55% of the 666 donors, treating that subset as a discovery cohort. All discovery cohort repertoires had been generated using a single sequencing platform. Both class I and class II loci were covered by HLA typing, at four-digit resolution. The number of typed donors differed by locus: about 620-630 for A, B, C, DRB1 and DQB1; 500 to 550 for DQA1; 606 for DPA1; and about 450 for DPB1. About five DR-DQ haplotypes were treated as single units for association and clustering because of strong linkage in the cohort. Across under 500 genotyped donors of the cohort, an average of roughly 200,000 unique TCR beta nucleotide sequences per donor were sequenced, and roughly 20% of those sequences were non-productive.

As regards this clone: Its antigen specificity is not known. Nothing much larger sits one base from this clone, and base qualities are not available.

The cohort was made up of under 800 healthy bone marrow donors. At the time of sampling, every cohort member was nominally healthy, though immune exposures that went unrecorded were likely present. The donor was CMV seronegative and belonged to the group of more than 300 seronegative cohort members. Each donor provided a peripheral blood sample, and peripheral blood mononuclear cells were used for TCR beta sequencing. The Qiagen DNeasy Blood Extraction Kit was used to extract genomic DNA from the blood cell samples. Trimming takes 5 bases off V and 4 bases off J; junction bases not matched to a gene: 10. The germline V gene supplies CDR1 SGHTA and CDR2 FQGTGA. Inclusive of the bounding cysteine and phenylalanine, the CDR3 is 15 residues long. The only DNA kept is the CDR3, 45 bases in frame from the first base. The paper as a whole reports these results and caveats: An association between a missense DCLRE1C variant and V-gene and J-gene trimming of TCR beta chains was found in a later genetic analysis and replicated in an independent cohort. Because HLA typing was unavailable for some donors at each locus, only the typed subset was used in association tests. A further reported finding was that TCR beta sequences accurately predicted the HLA-A and HLA-B alleles for most subjects in the first cohort. The study gave a list of 150 to 200 TCR beta chains associated with cytomegalovirus. According to a later analysis, TCR association rates differed among HLA loci, with DRB1 alleles showing the most associated TCRs and HLA-C alleles showing the fewest. Assigning TCR associations to individual alleles was difficult when HLA alleles, especially DR and DQ, strongly co-occurred. In a later genetic analysis, fewer N-insertions in productive TCRs were reported among donors in an Asian-associated ancestry cluster than the 666-donor mean. CMV serostatus was the only immune exposure information available for the cohort. A cluster of highly shared sequence variants was judged likely to represent a technical artifact of the sequencing pipeline. Correlated functional status among segregating V segments might be attributable to linkage disequilibrium, but an unknown experimental factor could not be ruled out. Presence/absence analyses assumed roughly uniform sequencing depth across donors, an assumption that may not hold. Broadly in line with IMGT annotations, most TCR beta V segments showed up in productive rearrangements about 87% or about 30% of the time in an earlier analysis of around 600 of the donors. Most TCR sequences were seen in very few donors, while some public TCRs were found in many individuals. In a later analysis, several top co-occurrence clusters were reported to appear linked to parvovirus B19, influenza, CMV and Epstein-Barr virus. At a false discovery rate of 0.05, a later analysis linked 15,000 to 20,000 TCR beta sequences to specific HLA alleles. The classifier was reported to diagnose cytomegalovirus status with high specificity and sensitivity in both the original cohort and the validation cohort. Because counts were too low, roughly 18 rarely observed V segments, including chromosome 9 orphons, were left out of the earlier analysis of a few hundred of the donors. A few of the identified cytomegalovirus-associated TCR beta chains were confirmed in vitro to be specific for cytomegalovirus antigens. In this cohort, only TCR beta chains were sequenced, and detectable features were limited by the absence of alpha or paired-chain data. The authors suggested that the approach could potentially be extended to other disease states and immunological phenotypes. Because the 87-base-pair reads could not distinguish some IMGT-functional V segments, including TRBV6-2 and TRBV6-3, those segments were excluded. In a later analysis, most CMV-associated TCR beta chains were found to appear HLA-restricted, with HLA associations seemingly driven largely by CMV exposure. A later analysis found that HLA-associated TCR beta chains were more clonally expanded and had lower generation probabilities than equally common non-associated chains.

Libraries came from the immunoSEQ multiplex PCR assay. For the multiplex PCR, a mixture combining 60 forward primers for TCR Vbeta segments and 13 reverse primers for TCR Jbeta segments was used. Amplification of the CDR3 region of rearranged TCR beta genes was performed with a multiplex PCR assay on genomic DNA. The Illumina HiSeq System was used to sequence the amplified TCR beta libraries as 87-base-pair reads. Per the original workflow: A later analysis tallied some 79 million unique TCR beta chains across the 666 repertoires, and some 10 million of those chains were shared by two or more donors. Raw reads were error-corrected and collapsed into unique sequences with a nearest-neighbor algorithm that merged closely related sequences to remove PCR and sequencing errors. Alignment of CDR3 sequences to IMGT reference sequences was used to assign V, D and J gene segments. Each retained sequence needed at least a six-nucleotide match to both a V gene segment and a J gene segment. A rearrangement counted as productive if the CDR3 had no stop codons and remained in frame with V and J, and every other rearrangement counted as non-productive. CDR3 was defined according to IMGT convention as the region running from the second conserved V-encoded cysteine to the conserved J-encoded phenylalanine. The earlier analysis of approximately 590 of the donors excluded any sequence lacking an unambiguous match to a single V gene segment. In an earlier analysis of 450 to 750 of the donors, a V segment was called functional when productive rearrangements were above 56.7%, and segregating when the standard deviation between donors exceeded 5%. A statistical classification framework was built to diagnose cytomegalovirus status from the catalog of TCR beta chain sequences. In a later analysis, V and J genes were assigned by comparing TCR nucleotide sequences against IMGT/GENE-DB human TR gene sequences. Using the TCRdist pipeline, a later analysis assigned CDR3 sequences along with most-parsimonious VDJ recombination scenarios. In a later analysis, each TCR beta chain was defined by its CDR3 amino acid sequence together with its V-gene family, and reads lacking a unique V-gene family were excluded. To address suspected cross-contamination and a sequencing artifact, a later analysis removed approximately 590 highly shared, low-generation-probability nucleotide sequences. In a later analysis, a clonal expansion index for each public chain was calculated from normalized within-repertoire ranks of inferred template counts. Generation probabilities in a later analysis came from a VDJ recombination model fitted to out-of-frame rearrangements, and those results were checked against IGoR. Hypergeometric tests were used in a later analysis to score TCR-TCR, TCR-HLA and TCR-CMV co-occurrence, with a repertoire-size bias correction applied to the TCR pairs. In a later analysis, false discovery rates were estimated by permuting HLA or CMV assignments 20 times. In a later analysis, co-occurring TCRs were grouped using DBSCAN, and TCRdist sequence similarity was added for clustering within HLA-allele-positive subsets. Co-occurrence clustering excluded repertoires with fewer than 30,000 or more than 120,000 public chains, plus five with anomalous nucleotide sharing. TCRdb re-hosts the immuneACCESS table, in-frame sequences only. Its copies lack some clones; in the studies checked, an unresolved V gene accounts for under half of them, and the cause for the rest is not known. V and J calls and clone size are given by that table; D and trimming were obtained from the DNA. For this sample the table gives over 200,000 clones, of which 80% to 90% were detected only once. The ten most abundant clones make up more than 0.8% of the sample.

This chain is built from TRBV7-3 and TRBJ1-1; 7 central bases correspond to TRBD1. The sample consisted of PBMCs. This TCR derives from a woman aged 18-29 years in good health and CMV-seronegative. The DNA is as follows: TGTGCCAGCAGCCGTCTACCGGGACAGAGCACTGAAGCTTTCTTT. Its protein reads: CASSRLPGQSTEAFF.